Listed below are T cell receptor beta chains from one sample, sequenced in a study of blood T cell repertoires in COVID-19. Generated by immunoSEQ multiplex PCR, the TCRdb table keeps only in-frame clones and is missing some. The sample contains fewer than 300,000 clones, 75% to 90% of which appear only once. Sequencing was performed on PBMCs or T cells enriched from blood (not recorded which). The receptor set was obtained from a middle-aged man who had recovered from COVID-19. Each CDR3 is given with its conserved first and last residue. D genes are given only for firm matches.

D | V | length | CDR3
NA | TRBV28 | 13 | CACLESYTGELFF
TRBD2 | TRBV27 | 15 | CASSFALAGNNEQFF
NA | TRBV4-1 | 16 | CASSPRPGAKDQPQHF
TRBD1 | TRBV6-1 | 16 | CASSGRDRPLNQPQHF
NA | TRBV6-1 | 14 | CASSEMGGSGGYTF
NA | TRBV4-3 | 22 | CASSRGLWHRALSGPDTDTQYF
NA | TRBV2 | 14 | CASSRRTSTDTQYF
NA | TRBV9 | 15 | CASSPEGVANEKLFF
TRBD1 | TRBV28 | 15 | CASSSPGQGTETQYF
NA | TRBV29-1 | 15 | CSVEGQDSGANVLTF
TRBD2 | TRBV6-1 | 16 | CASSELAATNTGELFF
TRBD1 | TRBV28 | 16 | CASSTQGASFTGELFF
NA | TRBV7-2 | 16 | CASSLGRGIGNTEAFF
TRBD1 | TRBV9 | 17 | CASSVDGQAYSGNTIYF
TRBD2 | TRBV19 | 16 | CASNSGRAGGANVLTF
NA | TRBV5-1 | 14 | CASSLVALETEQYF
NA | TRBV19 | 12 | CASKGDTYEQYF
TRBD2 | TRBV5-1 | 16 | CASSLGLAGGGNIQYF
TRBD2 | TRBV15 | 16 | CATSIGLAGGQDEQFF
NA | TRBV14 | 15 | CASSQGYRDTDTQYF
NA | TRBV4-3 | 19 | CASSRRTVDMSSGANVLTF
TRBD1 | TRBV27 | 15 | CASSLTGAYNSPLHF
NA | TRBV7-7 | 15 | CASRKARPNTGELFF
NA | TRBV6-5 | 14 | CAAGEGRSIRPQHF
NA | TRBV3-1/TRBV3-2 | 14 | CASSLLSGSYEQYF
NA | TRBV6-5 | 13 | CASTQTGVQPQHF
TRBD1 | TRBV5-1 | 14 | CASTSTGGKEKLFF
NA | TRBV3-1/TRBV3-2 | 16 | CASSQSAGRDFNGYTF
TRBD2 | TRBV5-4 | 15 | CASSSRLATDNEQFF
NA | TRBV7-2 | 17 | CASSPQPGGAPTDTQYF
TRBD1 | TRBV7-8 | 19 | CASSLDPQGVEVANEKLFF
TRBD1 | TRBV7-2 | 14 | CASSETGGKDEQFF
NA | TRBV6-6 | 17 | CASSPRTLNSGANVLTF
NA | TRBV9 | 12 | CASAREGEKLFF
NA | TRBV28 | 13 | CASSLLQNTEAFF
NA | TRBV6-1 | 16 | CASSEYRLSRGEKLFF
NA | TRBV5-1 | 16 | CASSLASDPFWTEAFF
TRBD1 | TRBV19 | 15 | CASSLMGQGAYGYTF
NA | TRBV4-2 | 15 | CASSQGSGVGETQYF
NA | TRBV7-9 | 16 | CASSPRRGEPNYGYTF
TRBD2 | TRBV24-1 | 16 | CATSEVAGVPSGELFF
NA | TRBV11-3 | 15 | CASSLVAGTNYGYTF
NA | TRBV19 | 13 | CASSPRTTDTQYF
NA | TRBV19 | 16 | CASSIMPDRPNEKLFF
NA | TRBV6-1 | 14 | CASSEWGMNTEAFF
TRBD1 | TRBV2 | 15 | CASSEGTGQTYEQYF
NA | TRBV7-3 | 15 | CASSLVNGYTGELFF
TRBD1 | TRBV3-1/TRBV3-2 | 13 | CASSRTGGNEQYF
NA | TRBV21-1 | 14 | CPTYQGGPTGELFF
NA | TRBV19 | 17 | CASSIRTEEPKKYEQYF